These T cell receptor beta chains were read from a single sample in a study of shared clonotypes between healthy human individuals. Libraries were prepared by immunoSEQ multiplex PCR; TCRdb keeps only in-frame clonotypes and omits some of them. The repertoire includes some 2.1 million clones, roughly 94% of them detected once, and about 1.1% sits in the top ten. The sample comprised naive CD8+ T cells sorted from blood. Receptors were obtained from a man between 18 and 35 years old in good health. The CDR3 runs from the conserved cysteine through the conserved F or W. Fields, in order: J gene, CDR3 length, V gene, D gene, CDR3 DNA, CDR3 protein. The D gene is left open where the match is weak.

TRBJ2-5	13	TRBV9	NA	TGTGCCAGCAGCCCGAGGGGTGTAGAGACCCAGTACTTC	CASSPRGVETQYF
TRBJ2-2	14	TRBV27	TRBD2	TGTGCCAGCAGTTTCGCTAGCGGGGCCGGGGAGCTGTTTTTT	CASSFASGAGELFF
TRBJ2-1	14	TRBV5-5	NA	TGTGCCAGCAGCAAGGGCGGGCCCTACAATGAGCAGTTCTTC	CASSKGGPYNEQFF
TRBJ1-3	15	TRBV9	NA	TGTGCCAGCAGCGTAGGTGCGGGTGCCGGAAACACCATATATTTT	CASSVGAGAGNTIYF
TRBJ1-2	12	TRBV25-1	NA	TGTGCCAGCAGTGAATCGGACTATGGCTACACCTTC	CASSESDYGYTF
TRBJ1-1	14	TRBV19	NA	TGTGCCAGTAGTGGAAGGTCACCGAACACTGAAGCTTTCTTT	CASSGRSPNTEAFF
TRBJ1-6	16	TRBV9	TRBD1	TGTGCCAGCAGCTTAACCTGGGACAGGGTCTATTCACCCCTCCACTTT	CASSLTWDRVYSPLHF
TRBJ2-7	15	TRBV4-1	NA	TGCGCCAGCAGCCCAAGGGGCCTAGCCAACTACGAGCAGTACTTC	CASSPRGLANYEQYF
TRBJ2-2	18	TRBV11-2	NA	TGTGCCAGCAGCTTAGACAGGGAAACCCTCTCGGACACCGGGGAGCTGTTTTTT	CASSLDRETLSDTGELFF
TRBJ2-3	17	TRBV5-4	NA	TGTGCCAGCAGCTCGAGCTTAGCTAGCCTTTTGACAGATACGCAGTATTTT	CASSSSLASLLTDTQYF
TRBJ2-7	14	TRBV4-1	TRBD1	TGCGCCAGCAGCCTCCGGGACAGCGCCTACGAGCAGTACTTC	CASSLRDSAYEQYF
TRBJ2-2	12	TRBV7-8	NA	TGTGCCAGCAGCGCCAATTATGGGGAGCTGTTTTTT	CASSANYGELFF